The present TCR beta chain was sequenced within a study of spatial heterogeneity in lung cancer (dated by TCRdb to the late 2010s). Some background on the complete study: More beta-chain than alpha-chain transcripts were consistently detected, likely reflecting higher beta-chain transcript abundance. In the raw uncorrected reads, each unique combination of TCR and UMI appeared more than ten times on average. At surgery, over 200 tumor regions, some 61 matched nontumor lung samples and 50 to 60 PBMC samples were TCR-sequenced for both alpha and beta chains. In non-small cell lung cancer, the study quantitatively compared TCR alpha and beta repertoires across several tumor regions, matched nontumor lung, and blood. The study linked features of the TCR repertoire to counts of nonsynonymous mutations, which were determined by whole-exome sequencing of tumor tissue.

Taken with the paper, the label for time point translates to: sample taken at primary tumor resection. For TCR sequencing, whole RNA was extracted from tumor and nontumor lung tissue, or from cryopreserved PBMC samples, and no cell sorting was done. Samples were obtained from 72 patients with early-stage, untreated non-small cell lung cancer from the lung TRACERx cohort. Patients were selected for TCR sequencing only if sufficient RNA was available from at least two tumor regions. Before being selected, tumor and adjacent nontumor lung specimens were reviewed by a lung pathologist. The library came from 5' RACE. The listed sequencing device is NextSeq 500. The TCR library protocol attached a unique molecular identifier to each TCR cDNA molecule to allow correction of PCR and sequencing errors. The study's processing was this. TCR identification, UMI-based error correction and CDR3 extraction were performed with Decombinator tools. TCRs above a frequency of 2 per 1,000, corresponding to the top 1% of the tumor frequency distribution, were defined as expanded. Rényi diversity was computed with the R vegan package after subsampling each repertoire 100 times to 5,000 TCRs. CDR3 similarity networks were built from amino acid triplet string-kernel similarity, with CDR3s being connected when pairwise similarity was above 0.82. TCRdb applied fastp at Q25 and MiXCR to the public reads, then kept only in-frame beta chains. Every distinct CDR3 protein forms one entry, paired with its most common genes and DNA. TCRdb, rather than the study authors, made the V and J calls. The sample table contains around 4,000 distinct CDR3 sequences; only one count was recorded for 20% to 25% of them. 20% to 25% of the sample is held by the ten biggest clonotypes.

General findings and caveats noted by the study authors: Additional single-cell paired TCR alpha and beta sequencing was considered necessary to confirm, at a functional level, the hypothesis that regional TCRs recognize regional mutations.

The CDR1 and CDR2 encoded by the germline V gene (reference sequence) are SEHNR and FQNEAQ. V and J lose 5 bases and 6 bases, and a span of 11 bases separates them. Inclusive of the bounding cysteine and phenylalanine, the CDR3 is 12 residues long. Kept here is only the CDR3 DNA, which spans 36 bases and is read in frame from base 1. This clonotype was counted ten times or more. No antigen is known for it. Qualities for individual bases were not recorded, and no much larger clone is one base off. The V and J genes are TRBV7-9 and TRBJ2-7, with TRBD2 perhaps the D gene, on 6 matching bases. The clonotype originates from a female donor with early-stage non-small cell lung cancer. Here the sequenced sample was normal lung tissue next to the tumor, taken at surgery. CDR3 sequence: CASSGTRGEQYF. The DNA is TGTGCCAGCAGCGGGACGCGGGGCGAGCAGTACTTC.